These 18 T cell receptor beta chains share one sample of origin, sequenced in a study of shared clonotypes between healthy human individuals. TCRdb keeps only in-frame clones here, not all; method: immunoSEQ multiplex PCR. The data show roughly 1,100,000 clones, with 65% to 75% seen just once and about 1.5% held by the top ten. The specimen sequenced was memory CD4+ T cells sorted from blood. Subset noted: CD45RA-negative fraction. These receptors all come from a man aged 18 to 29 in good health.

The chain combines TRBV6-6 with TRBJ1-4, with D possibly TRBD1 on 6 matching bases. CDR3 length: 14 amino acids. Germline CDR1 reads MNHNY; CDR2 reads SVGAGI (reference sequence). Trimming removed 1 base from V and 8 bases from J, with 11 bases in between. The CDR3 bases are TGTGCCAGCAGTTACTTGGGGGGCGGCGAAAAACTGTTTTTT. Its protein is CASSYLGGGEKLFF.

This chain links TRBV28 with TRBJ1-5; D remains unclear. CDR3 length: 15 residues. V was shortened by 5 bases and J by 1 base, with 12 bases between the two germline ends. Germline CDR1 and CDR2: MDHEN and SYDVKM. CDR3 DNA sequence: TGTGCCAGCAGTCCCCCCGGTTCAAGCAATCAGCCCCAGCATTTT. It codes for CASSPPGSSNQPQHF. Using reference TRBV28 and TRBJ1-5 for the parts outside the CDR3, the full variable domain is DVKVTQSSRYLVKRTGEKVFLECVQDMDHENMFWYRQDPGLGLRLIYFSYDVKMKEKGDIPEGYSVSREKKERFSLILESASTNQTSMYLCASSPPGSSNQPQHFGDGTRLSIL.

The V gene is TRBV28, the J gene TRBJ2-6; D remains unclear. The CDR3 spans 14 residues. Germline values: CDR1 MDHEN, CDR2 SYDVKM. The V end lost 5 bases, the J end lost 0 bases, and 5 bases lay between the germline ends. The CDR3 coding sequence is TGTGCCAGCAGTCCTCACTCTGGGGCCAACGTCCTGACTTTC. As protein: CASSPHSGANVLTF. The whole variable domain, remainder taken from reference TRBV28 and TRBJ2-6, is DVKVTQSSRYLVKRTGEKVFLECVQDMDHENMFWYRQDPGLGLRLIYFSYDVKMKEKGDIPEGYSVSREKKERFSLILESASTNQTSMYLCASSPHSGANVLTFGAGSRLTVL.

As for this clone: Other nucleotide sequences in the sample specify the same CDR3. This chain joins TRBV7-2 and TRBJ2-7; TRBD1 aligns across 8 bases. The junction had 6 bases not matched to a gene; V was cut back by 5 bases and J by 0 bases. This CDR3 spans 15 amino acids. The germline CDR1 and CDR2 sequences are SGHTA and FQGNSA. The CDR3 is CASSRGGTGSYEQYF. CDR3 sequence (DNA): TGTGCCAGCAGCCGCGGCGGGACAGGCTCCTACGAGCAGTACTTC.

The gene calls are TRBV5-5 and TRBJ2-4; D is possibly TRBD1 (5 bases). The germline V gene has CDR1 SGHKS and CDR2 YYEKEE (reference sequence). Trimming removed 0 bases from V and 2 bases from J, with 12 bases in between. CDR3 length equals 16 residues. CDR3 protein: CASSLGRERTKNIQYF. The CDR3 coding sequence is TGTGCCAGCAGCTTGGGCAGGGAACGGACCAAAAACATTCAGTACTTC.

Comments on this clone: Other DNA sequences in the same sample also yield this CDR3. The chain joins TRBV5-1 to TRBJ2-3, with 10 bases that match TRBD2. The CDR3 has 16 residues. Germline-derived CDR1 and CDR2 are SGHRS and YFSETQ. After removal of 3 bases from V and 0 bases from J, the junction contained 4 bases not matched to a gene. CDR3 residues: CASSSGLAASTDTQYF. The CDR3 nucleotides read TGCGCCAGCAGCTCAGGACTAGCGGCTAGCACAGATACGCAGTATTTT.

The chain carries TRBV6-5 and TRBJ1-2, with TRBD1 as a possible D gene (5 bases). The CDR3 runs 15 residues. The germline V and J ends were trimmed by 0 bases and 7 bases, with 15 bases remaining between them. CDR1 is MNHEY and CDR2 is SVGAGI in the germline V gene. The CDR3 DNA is TGTGCCAGCAGTTACTCTCCTCAGGGTATCGGTGGCTACACCTTC. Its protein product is CASSYSPQGIGGYTF.

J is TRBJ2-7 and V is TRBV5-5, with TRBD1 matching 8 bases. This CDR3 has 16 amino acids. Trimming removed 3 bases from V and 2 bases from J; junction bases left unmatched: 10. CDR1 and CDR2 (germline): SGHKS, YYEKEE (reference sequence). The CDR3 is CASSSEGQAGPYEQYF. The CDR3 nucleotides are TGTGCCAGCAGCTCGGAGGGACAGGCGGGACCCTACGAGCAGTACTTC. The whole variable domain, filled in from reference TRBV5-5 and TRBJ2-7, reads DAGVTQSPTHLIKTRGQQVTLRCSPISGHKSVSWYQQVLGQGPQFIFQYYEKEERGRGNFPDRFSARQFPNYSSELNVNALLLGDSALYLCASSSEGQAGPYEQYFGPGTRLTVT.

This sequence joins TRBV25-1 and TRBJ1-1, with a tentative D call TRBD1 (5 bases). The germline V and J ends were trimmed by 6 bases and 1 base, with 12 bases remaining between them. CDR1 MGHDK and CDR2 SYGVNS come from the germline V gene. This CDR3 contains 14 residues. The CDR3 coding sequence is TGTGCCAGCAGGGATCAGGGTACGAACACTGAAGCTTTCTTT. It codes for CASRDQGTNTEAFF.

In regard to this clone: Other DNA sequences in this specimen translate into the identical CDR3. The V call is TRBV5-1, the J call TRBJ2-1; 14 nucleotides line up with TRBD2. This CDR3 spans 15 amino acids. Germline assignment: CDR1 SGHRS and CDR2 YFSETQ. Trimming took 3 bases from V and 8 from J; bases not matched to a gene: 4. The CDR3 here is CASSSRLAGGDEQFF. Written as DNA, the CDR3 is TGCGCCAGCAGCTCCCGACTAGCGGGAGGGGATGAGCAGTTCTTC. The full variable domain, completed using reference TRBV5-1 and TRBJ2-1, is KAGVTQTPRYLIKTRGQQVTLSCSPISGHRSVSWYQQTPGQGLQFLFEYFSETQRNKGNFPGRFSGRQFSNSRSEMNVSTLELGDSALYLCASSSRLAGGDEQFFGPGTRLTVL.

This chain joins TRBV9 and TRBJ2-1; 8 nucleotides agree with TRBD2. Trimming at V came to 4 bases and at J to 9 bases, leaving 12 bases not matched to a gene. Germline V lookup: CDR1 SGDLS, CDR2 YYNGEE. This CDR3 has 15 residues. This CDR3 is CASSPQTSVGGEQFF. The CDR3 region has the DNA TGTGCCAGCAGCCCCCAGACTAGCGTGGGCGGTGAGCAGTTCTTC.

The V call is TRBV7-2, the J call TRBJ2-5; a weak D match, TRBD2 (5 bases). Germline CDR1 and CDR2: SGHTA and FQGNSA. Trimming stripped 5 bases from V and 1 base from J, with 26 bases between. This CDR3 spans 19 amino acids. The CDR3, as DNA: TGTGCCAGCAGCCCTCCAAGGGTCGGGAACGCACTTCCCCAAGAGACCCAGTACTTC. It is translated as CASSPPRVGNALPQETQYF.

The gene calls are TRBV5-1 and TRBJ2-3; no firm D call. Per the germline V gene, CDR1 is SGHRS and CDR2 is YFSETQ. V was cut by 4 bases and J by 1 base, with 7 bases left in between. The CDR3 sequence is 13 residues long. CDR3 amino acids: CASSDTRTDTQYF. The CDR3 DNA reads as TGCGCCAGCAGCGATACCCGCACAGATACGCAGTATTTT.

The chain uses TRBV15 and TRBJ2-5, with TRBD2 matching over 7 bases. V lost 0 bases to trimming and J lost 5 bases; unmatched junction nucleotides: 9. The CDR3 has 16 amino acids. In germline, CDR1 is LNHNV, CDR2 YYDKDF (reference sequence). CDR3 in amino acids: CATSRELGRAQETQYF. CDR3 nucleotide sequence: TGTGCCACCAGCAGAGAACTTGGGAGGGCCCAGGAGACCCAGTACTTC. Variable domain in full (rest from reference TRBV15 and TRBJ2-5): DAMVIQNPRYQVTQFGKPVTLSCSQTLNHNVMYWYQQKSSQAPKLLFHYYDKDFNNEADTPDNFQSRRPNTSFCFLDIRSPGLGDTAMYLCATSRELGRAQETQYFGPGTRLLVL.

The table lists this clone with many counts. The CDR3 DNA reads as TGTGCCATCAGTGAGGCCGGGTTCGCTGAAGCTTTCTTT. It encodes CAISEAGFAEAFF. The V call is TRBV10-3, the J call TRBJ1-1; no firm D call. V was clipped by 2 bases and J by 6 bases, with 10 bases between them. Looked up from germline, CDR1 is ENHRY and CDR2 is SYGVKD. The CDR3 has 13 amino acids.

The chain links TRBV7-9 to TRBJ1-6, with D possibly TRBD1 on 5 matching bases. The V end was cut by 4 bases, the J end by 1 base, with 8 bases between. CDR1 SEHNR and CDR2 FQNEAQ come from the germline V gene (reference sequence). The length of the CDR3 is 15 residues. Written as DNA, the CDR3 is TGTGCCAGCAGCTCTGAGGGGTCCTATAATTCACCCCTCCACTTT. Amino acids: CASSSEGSYNSPLHF.

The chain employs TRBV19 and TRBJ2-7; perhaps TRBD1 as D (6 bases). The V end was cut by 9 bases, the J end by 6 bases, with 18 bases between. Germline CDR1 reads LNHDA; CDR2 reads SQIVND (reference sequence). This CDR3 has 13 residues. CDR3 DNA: TGTGCCAGCTCAGGGACACCGGGCGGCGAGCAGTACTTC. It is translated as CASSGTPGGEQYF.

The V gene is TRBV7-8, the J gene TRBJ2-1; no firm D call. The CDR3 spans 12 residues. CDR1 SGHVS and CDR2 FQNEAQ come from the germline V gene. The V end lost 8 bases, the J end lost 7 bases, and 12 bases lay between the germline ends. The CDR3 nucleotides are TGTGCCAGCGCGTGGGCTATGAATGAGCAGTTCTTC. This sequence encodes CASAWAMNEQFF. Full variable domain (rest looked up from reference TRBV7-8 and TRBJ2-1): GAGVSQSPRYKVAKRGQDVALRCDPISGHVSLFWYQQALGQGPEFLTYFQNEAQLDKSGLPSDRFFAERPEGSVSTLKIQRTQQEDSAVYLCASAWAMNEQFFGPGTRLTVL.